These 27 T cell receptor beta chains share one sample of origin, sequenced in a study of human T cells and chemical hapten exposure. Time point of the sample: patch test 3, about 24 weeks after DPC sensitization. Treatment denoted: therapeutic diphenylcyclopropenone sensitization with weekly scalp DPC. TCRdb fed the RACE reads into MiXCR, producing one record per CDR3 protein. The sample includes just under 65,000 distinct CDR3 sequences, more than 9.5% seen only once; the top ten take 2% to 3%. Source: whole blood, taken in connection with sensitization to the hapten diphenylcyclopropenone (DPC). The origin of the receptors is a woman in her 30s with alopecia areata. Some clones in this sample may be carry-over from other donors' samples.

This clonotype has a single count. DNA of the CDR3: TGTGCCAGCAGTTTGGGGACAGGAAGTGAAGCTTTCTTT. Translation gives CASSLGTGSEAFF. This chain joins TRBV28 and TRBJ1-1; 8 bases match TRBD1. The J segment lost 7 bases and the V segment lost 3 bases, leaving 4 bases of the junction unmatched. The length of the CDR3 is 13 residues. The V gene's germline CDR1 is MDHEN and CDR2 SYDVKM.

This clonotype was seen more than once but under ten times. The chain couples TRBV6-4 to TRBJ2-3; maybe TRBD2 (7 bases). Germline V gene lookup returns CDR1 MRHNA and CDR2 SNTAGT. The CDR3 consists of 14 residues. With 0 bases removed from V and 4 bases from J, the gap between germline ends came to 8 bases. CDR3 sequence (DNA): TGTGCCAGCAGTGACTCCGGGGGGCCAGATACGCAGTATTTT. Its translation is CASSDSGGPDTQYF.

Only a few counts were recorded for this clonotype. The CDR3 DNA is TGTGCCAGCAGCCCGGAAGGTGGCGAGACCCAGTACTTC. Translation: CASSPEGGETQYF. The chain couples TRBV28 to TRBJ2-5, with D uncertain. The CDR3 has 13 amino acids. The V end lost 6 bases, the J end lost 5 bases, and 13 bases lay between the germline ends. CDR1 and CDR2 (germline): MDHEN, SYDVKM.

In this sample, this clonotype turned up many times. J is TRBJ1-4 and V is TRBV18; 8 nucleotides agree with TRBD1. CDR3 length: 15 residues. Germline V CDR1 and CDR2: KGHSH, LQKENI. J was trimmed by 5 bases and V by 3 bases; bases with no gene match: 5. The CDR3 sequence: CASSPNRGRNEKLFF. DNA for the CDR3: TGTGCCAGCTCACCGAACAGGGGGAGAAATGAAAAACTGTTTTTT.

This clonotype was counted between two and nine times. The rearrangement joins TRBV7-9 to TRBJ2-6; D unclear. V was clipped by 1 base and J by 2 bases, with 9 bases between them. Germline-derived CDR1 and CDR2 are SEHNR and FQNEAQ (reference sequence). The CDR3 runs 16 residues. CDR3 in DNA: TGTGCCAGCAGCTTAGGTGCGGTTGCTGGGGCCAACGTCCTGACTTTC. Translating it yields CASSLGAVAGANVLTF.

This clonotype has only a few counts. CDR3 loop: CASSPVGARGNEQFF. The CDR3 DNA sequence: TGTGCCAGCAGTCCCGTAGGGGCCAGAGGCAATGAGCAGTTCTTC. This chain uses TRBV7-9 with TRBJ2-1; weak D call: TRBD1 (5 bases). V lost 6 bases and J lost 6, with 18 bases in between. This CDR3 is 15 amino acids long. Germline V CDR1 and CDR2: SEHNR, FQNEAQ (reference sequence).

The chain combines TRBV10-3 with TRBJ2-7; D is unresolved. The CDR3 has 12 amino acids. The germline CDR1 and CDR2 sequences are ENHRY and SYGVKD. The V gene lost 0 bases and the J gene lost 6 bases, with 6 bases spanning the gap. CDR3 nucleotide sequence: TGTGCCATCAGTGAGTCGATGGCCGAGCAGTACTTC. It codes for CAISESMAEQYF.

This clonotype has a handful of counts. The CDR3 loop reads CASSRDISNQPQHF. The CDR3 region has the DNA TGTGCCAGCAGTCGGGACATTAGCAATCAGCCCCAGCATTTT. The genes are TRBV2 and TRBJ1-5, with D possibly TRBD1 on 6 matching bases. The CDR3 runs 14 residues. V was clipped by 5 bases and J by 0 bases, with 8 bases between them. Germline CDR1 and CDR2: SNHLY and FYNNEI.

The chain joins TRBV3-1 to TRBJ1-1; D gene ambiguous. The germline gives CDR1 LGHDT, CDR2 YNNKEL (reference sequence). V gave up 1 base and J gave up 6 bases, with 9 bases separating them. The CDR3 sequence is 13 residues long. CDR3 bases: TGTGCCAGCAGCCAAGGGGTAGGGCCTGAAGCTTTCTTT. Its translation: CASSQGVGPEAFF.

The rearrangement links TRBV3-1 to TRBJ2-3; unclear D gene. Germline V gene data show CDR1 as LGHDT and CDR2 as YNNKEL (reference sequence). CDR3 length: 14 residues. V was pared by 1 base and J by 4 bases, with 9 bases between. DNA of the CDR3: TGTGCCAGCAGCCAAGTGCTAGGGTCAGATACGCAGTATTTT. This encodes CASSQVLGSDTQYF.

The chain carries TRBV15 and TRBJ2-5; no definite D call. CDR1 and CDR2 (germline): LNHNV, YYDKDF (reference sequence). The CDR3 contains 13 residues. V lost 1 base, J lost 5 bases, and 8 bases lay in between. CDR3 loop: CATSRVLEETQYF. CDR3 coding DNA: TGTGCCACCAGCAGAGTTCTGGAGGAGACCCAGTACTTC.

The CDR3 sequence: CSASLAGGDPLLHADTQYF. The CDR3 DNA reads as TGCAGTGCTAGTCTAGCGGGTGGGGACCCCCTGCTTCACGCAGATACGCAGTATTTT. The V gene is TRBV20-1, the J gene TRBJ2-3; 8 bases agree with TRBD2. V shed 3 bases, J shed 4 bases, and the junction held 21 bases outside the gene matches. This CDR3 comprises 19 residues. Germline V gives CDR1 DFQATT, CDR2 SNEGSKA (reference sequence).

V is TRBV7-3 and J is TRBJ1-1, with D possibly being TRBD1 (6 bases). The germline CDR1 and CDR2 sequences are SGHTA and FQGTGA. V shed 3 bases and J shed 5 bases, with 10 bases lying between them. This CDR3 region has 13 residues. CDR3 residues: CASSLTGITEAFF. CDR3 DNA sequence: TGTGCCAGCAGCTTGACAGGTATAACTGAAGCTTTCTTT.

This clonotype was observed many times. The J gene is TRBJ1-2, the V gene TRBV6-1, with 7 positions matching TRBD1. This CDR3 comprises 12 residues. Germline CDR1 MNHNS, CDR2 SASEGT. V dropped 8 bases and J dropped 6; count of bases not matched to a gene: 6. The CDR3 protein is CASLRDSNGYTF. The CDR3 DNA sequence: TGTGCCAGCCTCCGGGACAGTAATGGCTACACCTTC.

A note on this clonotype: One junction end disagrees with the germline gene, perhaps due to a read error. The rearrangement joins TRBV28 to TRBJ2-2; 8 nucleotides match TRBD1. The CDR3 covers 16 residues. CDR1 is MDHEN, CDR2 SYDVKM, per germline. This CDR3 reads CACSLRGQGRTGELFF. CDR3 bases: TGTGCCTGCAGCCTACGCGGACAGGGACGCACCGGGGAGCTGTTTTTT.

The chain recombines TRBV11-2 with TRBJ2-3; TRBD2 matches at 10 bases. The CDR3 extends over 14 amino acids. Germline lookup yields CDR1 SGHAT and CDR2 FQNNGV. V was clipped by 6 bases and J by 3 bases; unmatched bases: 3. CDR3 loop: CASSTTSGTDTQYF. The DNA for the CDR3 is TGTGCCAGCAGTACGACTAGCGGGACAGATACGCAGTATTTT.

The genes are TRBV5-1 and TRBJ2-6, with a tentative D call TRBD1 (5 bases). V lost 4 bases to trimming and J lost 0 bases, with 8 bases between them. The CDR3 runs to 15 residues. CDR1 SGHRS and CDR2 YFSETQ come from the germline V gene. In nucleotides, the CDR3 is TGCGCCAGCAGCGTACAGGCCTCTGGGGCCAACGTCCTGACTTTC. Amino acids: CASSVQASGANVLTF.

This clonotype was observed at least ten times. A junction boundary mismatches the germline segment, possibly from a read error. J is TRBJ2-7 and V is TRBV20-1; D call uncertain. The CDR3 contains 14 residues. Germline values: CDR1 DFQATT, CDR2 SNEGSKA (reference sequence). The CDR3 DNA reads TGCAGTGCCAGAGCTGACACCTTCTCCTACGAGCAGTACTTC. Encoded protein: CSARADTFSYEQYF.

This clonotype occurred many times. The rearrangement uses TRBV4-3 and TRBJ1-2, with 7 bases that match TRBD1. This CDR3 contains 15 residues. The germline gives CDR1 LGHNA, CDR2 YSLEER. The ends lost 0 bases at V and 4 bases at J; junction bases unmatched: 5. The CDR3 DNA sequence: TGCGCCAGCAGCCAAGAGGTTGGGACAGTCTATGGCTACACCTTC. Encoded protein: CASSQEVGTVYGYTF.

The chain links TRBV5-5 to TRBJ1-2; TRBD1 matches 8 bases. The CDR3 contains 14 residues. Germline V CDR1 and CDR2: SGHKS, YYEKEE (reference sequence). Unmatched junction bases numbered 1, after V lost 1 base and J lost 2 bases. This CDR3 is CASSLRTGNYGYTF. DNA of the CDR3: TGTGCCAGCAGCTTGCGGACAGGGAACTATGGCTACACCTTC.

This clonotype came up many times. The rearrangement uses TRBV11-2 and TRBJ1-1, with TRBD1 matching over 9 bases. CDR3 length: 13 residues. Germline V gene sequence: CDR1 SGHAT, CDR2 FQNNGV. V trimming: 6 bases; J trimming: 3 bases; junction bases outside the gene matches: 2. The CDR3 nucleotides are TGTGCCAGCAGGCGACAGGGGGACACTGAAGCTTTCTTT. Translating it yields CASRRQGDTEAFF.

In this sample, this clonotype turned up a few times. The CDR3 is CASSQEEGLDQPQHF. CDR3 in DNA: TGCGCCAGCAGCCAAGAGGAGGGGTTGGATCAGCCCCAGCATTTT. J is TRBJ1-5 and V is TRBV4-3, with D tentatively TRBD1 (5 bases). This CDR3 contains 15 residues. Per germline, CDR1 LGHNA and CDR2 YSLEER. V was shortened by 0 bases and J by 5 bases, with 11 bases between the two germline ends.

This CDR3 is CITGQVNYGYTF. The CDR3 coding sequence is TGTATCACCGGGCAGGTCAACTATGGCTACACCTTC. This sequence joins TRBV28 and TRBJ1-2; D is ambiguous. The CDR3 totals 12 residues. Germline CDR1 and CDR2: MDHEN and SYDVKM.

This clonotype was seen repeatedly, ten times or more. CDR3 coding DNA: TGTGCCAGCAGTTCCCAGAGGGCGTATGGCTACACCTTC. Translation: CASSSQRAYGYTF. The genes are TRBV28 and TRBJ1-2; D unresolved. Germline lookup yields CDR1 MDHEN and CDR2 SYDVKM. Deletions cut 4 bases from V and 5 bases from J, with 11 bases between. This CDR3 spans 13 amino acids.

V gene TRBV12-5 combines with J gene TRBJ1-6; TRBD1 agrees at 9 bases. Germline-derived CDR1 and CDR2 are LGHNT and FRNRAP. The CDR3 is 15 amino acids. The V and J ends lost 6 bases and 5 bases, in that order; junction bases with no gene match: 5. CDR3 sequence (DNA): TGTGCTAGTGGATCGGGACAGGGAGATAATTCACCCCTCCACTTT. It specifies CASGSGQGDNSPLHF.

This clonotype was counted a few times. The chain recombines TRBV29-1 with TRBJ2-3, with 7 bases fitting TRBD2. Germline V lookup: CDR1 SQVTM, CDR2 ANQGSEA. The V gene end was trimmed by 4 bases and the J gene end by 2 bases; junction bases not matched to a gene: 9. The CDR3 runs to 15 residues. CDR3 nucleotides: TGCAGCGTTGCTCGCGGGAGCTCCGTCACAGATACGCAGTATTTT. Translation: CSVARGSSVTDTQYF.

In its sample, this clonotype was seen many times. The genes are TRBV29-1 and TRBJ1-1; D gene ambiguous. Germline-derived CDR1 and CDR2 are SQVTM and ANQGSEA. The CDR3 contains 11 residues. Trimming took off 3 bases at V and 10 bases at J, with 12 bases between the two ends. In nucleotides, the CDR3 is TGCAGCGTTGATGAGCGCGACGGAGCTTTCTTT. Protein: CSVDERDGAFF.